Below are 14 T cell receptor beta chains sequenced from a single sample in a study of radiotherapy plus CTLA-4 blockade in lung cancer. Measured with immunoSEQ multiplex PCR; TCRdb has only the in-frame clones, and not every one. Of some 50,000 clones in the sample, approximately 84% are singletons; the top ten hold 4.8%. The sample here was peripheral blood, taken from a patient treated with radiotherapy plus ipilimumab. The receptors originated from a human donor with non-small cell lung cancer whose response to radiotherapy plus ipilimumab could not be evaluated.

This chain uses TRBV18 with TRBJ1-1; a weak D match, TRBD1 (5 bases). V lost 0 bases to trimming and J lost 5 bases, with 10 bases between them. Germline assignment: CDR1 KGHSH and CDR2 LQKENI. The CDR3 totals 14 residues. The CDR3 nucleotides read TGTGCCAGCTCACCACCAGTGGGGCGGACTGAAGCTTTCTTT. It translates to CASSPPVGRTEAFF.

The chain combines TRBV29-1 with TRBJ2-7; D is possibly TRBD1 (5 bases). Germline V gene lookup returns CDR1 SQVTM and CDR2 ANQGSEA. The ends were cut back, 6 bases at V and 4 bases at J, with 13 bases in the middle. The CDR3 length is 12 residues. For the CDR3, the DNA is TGCAGCGTCAGCAGGGATACGTACGAGCAGTACTTC. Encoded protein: CSVSRDTYEQYF.

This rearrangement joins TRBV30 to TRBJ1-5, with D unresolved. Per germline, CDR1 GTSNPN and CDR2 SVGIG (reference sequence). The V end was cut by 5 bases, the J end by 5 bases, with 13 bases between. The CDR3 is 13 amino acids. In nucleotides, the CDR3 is TGTGCCTGGTCTGACTATGGGGATCAGCCCCAGCATTTT. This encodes CAWSDYGDQPQHF.

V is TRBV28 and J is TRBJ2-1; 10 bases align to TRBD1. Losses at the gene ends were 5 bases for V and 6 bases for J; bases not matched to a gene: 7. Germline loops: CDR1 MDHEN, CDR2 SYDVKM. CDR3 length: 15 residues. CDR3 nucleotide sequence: TGTGCCAGCAGTAGGGACAGGGGCGTAGTCAATGAGCAGTTCTTC. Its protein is CASSRDRGVVNEQFF. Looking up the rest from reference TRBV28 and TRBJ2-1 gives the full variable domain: DVKVTQSSRYLVKRTGEKVFLECVQDMDHENMFWYRQDPGLGLRLIYFSYDVKMKEKGDIPEGYSVSREKKERFSLILESASTNQTSMYLCASSRDRGVVNEQFFGPGTRLTVL.

The CDR3 nucleotides read TGTGCCAGCAGCTTAGACCCCCCCCTAGCGGGGCCCCACAATGAGCAGTTCTTC. This translates into CASSLDPPLAGPHNEQFF. This chain links TRBV7-2 with TRBJ2-1; TRBD2 agrees at 9 bases. Germline assignment: CDR1 SGHTA and CDR2 FQGNSA. The CDR3 is made up of 18 amino acids. J was trimmed by 5 bases and V by 1 base; bases with no gene match: 12.

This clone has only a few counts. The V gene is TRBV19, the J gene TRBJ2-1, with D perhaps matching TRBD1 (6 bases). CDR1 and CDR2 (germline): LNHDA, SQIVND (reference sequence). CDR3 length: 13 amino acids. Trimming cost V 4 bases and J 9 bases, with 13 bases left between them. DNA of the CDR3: TGTGCCAGTAGTACAAATACAGGGATTGAGCAGTTCTTC. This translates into CASSTNTGIEQFF.

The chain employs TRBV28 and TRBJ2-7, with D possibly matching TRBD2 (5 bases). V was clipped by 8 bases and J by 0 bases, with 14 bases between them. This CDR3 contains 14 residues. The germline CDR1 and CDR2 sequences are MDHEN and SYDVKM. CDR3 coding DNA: TGTGCCAGCTGTAGGACTTCCAGCTCCTACGAGCAGTACTTC. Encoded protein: CASCRTSSSYEQYF.

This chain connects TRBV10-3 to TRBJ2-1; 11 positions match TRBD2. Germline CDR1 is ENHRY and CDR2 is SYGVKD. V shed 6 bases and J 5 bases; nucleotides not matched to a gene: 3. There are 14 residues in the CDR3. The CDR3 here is CAIRGTSGNNEQFF. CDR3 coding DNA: TGTGCCATCAGAGGGACTAGCGGAAACAATGAGCAGTTCTTC.

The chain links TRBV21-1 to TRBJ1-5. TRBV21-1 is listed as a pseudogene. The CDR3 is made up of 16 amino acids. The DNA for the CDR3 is TGTGCCAGCAGCAAAGTAGGGAGGTACAGCAATCAGCCCCAGCATTTT. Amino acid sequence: CASSKVGRYSNQPQHF.

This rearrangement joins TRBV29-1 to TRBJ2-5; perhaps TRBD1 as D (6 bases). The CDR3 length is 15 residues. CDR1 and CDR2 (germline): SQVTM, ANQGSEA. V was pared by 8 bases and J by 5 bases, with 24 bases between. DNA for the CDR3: TGCAGCATAACCCGACAGGAGACGACTTCCGAGACCCAGTACTTC. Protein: CSITRQETTSETQYF.

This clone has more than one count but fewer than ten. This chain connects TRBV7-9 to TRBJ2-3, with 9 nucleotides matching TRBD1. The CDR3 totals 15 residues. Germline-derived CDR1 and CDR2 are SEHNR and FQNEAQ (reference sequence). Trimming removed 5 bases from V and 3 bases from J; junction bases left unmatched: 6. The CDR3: CASSAGTGTTDTQYF. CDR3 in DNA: TGTGCCAGCAGCGCCGGGACAGGGACGACAGATACGCAGTATTTT.

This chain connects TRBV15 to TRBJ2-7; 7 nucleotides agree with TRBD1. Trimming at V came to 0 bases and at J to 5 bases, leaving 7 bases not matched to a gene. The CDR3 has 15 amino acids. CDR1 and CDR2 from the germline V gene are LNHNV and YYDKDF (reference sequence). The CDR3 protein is CATSRDRGSGDEQYF. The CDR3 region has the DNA TGTGCCACCAGCAGAGACAGGGGGTCAGGGGACGAGCAGTACTTC.

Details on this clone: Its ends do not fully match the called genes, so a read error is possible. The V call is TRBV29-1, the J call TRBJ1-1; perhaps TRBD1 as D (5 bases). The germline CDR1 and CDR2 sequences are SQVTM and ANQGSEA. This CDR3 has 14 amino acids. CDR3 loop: CGVEDPQALGEAFF. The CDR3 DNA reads TGCGGCGTTGAAGACCCACAGGCCCTTGGGGAAGCTTTCTTT.

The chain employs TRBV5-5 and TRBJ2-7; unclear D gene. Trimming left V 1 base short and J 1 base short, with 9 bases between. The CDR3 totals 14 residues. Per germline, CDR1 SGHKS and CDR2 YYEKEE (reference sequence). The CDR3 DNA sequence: TGTGCCAGCAGCTTGAGCGTTCCTTCCTACGAGCAGTACTTC. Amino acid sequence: CASSLSVPSYEQYF.